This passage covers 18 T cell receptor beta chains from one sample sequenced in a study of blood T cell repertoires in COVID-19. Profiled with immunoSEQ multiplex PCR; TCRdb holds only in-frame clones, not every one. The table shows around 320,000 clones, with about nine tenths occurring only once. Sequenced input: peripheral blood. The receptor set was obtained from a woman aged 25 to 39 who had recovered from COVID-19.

The CDR3 nucleotides are TGTGCCAGCAGCCCACAGGTAGGAACTGAAGCTTTCTTT. As protein: CASSPQVGTEAFF. This chain uses TRBV14 with TRBJ1-1; possible D gene TRBD1, 5 bases. Germline V lookup: CDR1 SGHDN, CDR2 FVKESK. The CDR3 has 13 amino acids. The V end was cut by 4 bases, the J end by 5 bases, with 11 bases between. The whole variable domain, filled in from reference TRBV14 and TRBJ1-1, reads EAGVTQFPSHSVIEKGQTVTLRCDPISGHDNLYWYRRVMGKEIKFLLHFVKESKQDESGMPNNRFLAERTGGTYSTLKVQPAELEDSGVYFCASSPQVGTEAFFGQGTRLTVV.

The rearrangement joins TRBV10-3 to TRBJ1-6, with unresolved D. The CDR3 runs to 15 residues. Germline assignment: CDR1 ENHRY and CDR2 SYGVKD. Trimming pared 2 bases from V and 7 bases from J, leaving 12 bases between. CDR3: CAISEGLTRNSPLHF. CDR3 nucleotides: TGTGCCATCAGTGAGGGACTCACCCGGAATTCACCCCTCCACTTT.

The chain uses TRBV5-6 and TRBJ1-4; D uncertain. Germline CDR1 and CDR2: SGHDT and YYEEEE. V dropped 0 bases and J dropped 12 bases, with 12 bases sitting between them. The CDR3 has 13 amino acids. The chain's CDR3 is CASSLVDSSELFF. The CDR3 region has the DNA TGTGCCAGCAGCTTGGTAGATTCGTCGGAACTGTTTTTT.

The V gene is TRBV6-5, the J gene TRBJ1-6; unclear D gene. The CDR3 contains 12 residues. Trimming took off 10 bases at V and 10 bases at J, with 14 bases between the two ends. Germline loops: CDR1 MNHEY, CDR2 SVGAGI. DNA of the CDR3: TGTGCCACCCGGCGGAGTCAGTCACCCCTCCACTTT. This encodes CATRRSQSPLHF.

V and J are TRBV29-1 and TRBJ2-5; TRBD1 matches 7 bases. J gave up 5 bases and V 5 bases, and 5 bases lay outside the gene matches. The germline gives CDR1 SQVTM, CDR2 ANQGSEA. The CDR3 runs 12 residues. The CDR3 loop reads CSVQTGSETQYF. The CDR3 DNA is TGCAGCGTTCAGACAGGGTCTGAGACCCAGTACTTC.

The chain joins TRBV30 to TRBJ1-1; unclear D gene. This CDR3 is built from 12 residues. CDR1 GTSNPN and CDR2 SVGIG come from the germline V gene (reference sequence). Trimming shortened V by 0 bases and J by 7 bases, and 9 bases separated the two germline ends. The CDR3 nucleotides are TGTGCCTGGAGTGTTACGTCGGGTGAAGCTTTCTTT. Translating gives CAWSVTSGEAFF.

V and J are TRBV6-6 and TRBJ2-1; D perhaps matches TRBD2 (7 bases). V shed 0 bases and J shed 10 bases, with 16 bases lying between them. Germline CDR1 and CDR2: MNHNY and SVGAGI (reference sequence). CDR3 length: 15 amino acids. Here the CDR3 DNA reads TGTGCCAGCAGTTACTCTCGGGGGGCCACCCGGGAGCAGTTCTTC. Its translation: CASSYSRGATREQFF.

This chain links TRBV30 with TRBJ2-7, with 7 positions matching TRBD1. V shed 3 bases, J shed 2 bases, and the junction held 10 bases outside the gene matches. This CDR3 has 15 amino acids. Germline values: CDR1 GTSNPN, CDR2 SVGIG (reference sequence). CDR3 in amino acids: CAWRADRSKPYEQYF. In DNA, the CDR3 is TGTGCCTGGAGGGCGGACAGGTCCAAACCCTACGAGCAGTACTTC.

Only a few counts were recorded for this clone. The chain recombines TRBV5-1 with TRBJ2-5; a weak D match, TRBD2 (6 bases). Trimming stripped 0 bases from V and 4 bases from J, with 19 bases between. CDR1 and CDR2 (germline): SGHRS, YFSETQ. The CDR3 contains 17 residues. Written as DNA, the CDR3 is TGCGCCAGCAGCTTGGGGGTACAGCGGGCCAAGACAGAGACCCAGTACTTC. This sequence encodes CASSLGVQRAKTETQYF.

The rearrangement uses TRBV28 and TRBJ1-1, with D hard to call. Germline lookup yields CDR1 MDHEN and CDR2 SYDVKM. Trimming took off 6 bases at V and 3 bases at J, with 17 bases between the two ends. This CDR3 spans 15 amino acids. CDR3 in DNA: TGTGCCAGCAGCCTCTGGGCCCAGGAGGACACTGAAGCTTTCTTT. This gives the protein CASSLWAQEDTEAFF.

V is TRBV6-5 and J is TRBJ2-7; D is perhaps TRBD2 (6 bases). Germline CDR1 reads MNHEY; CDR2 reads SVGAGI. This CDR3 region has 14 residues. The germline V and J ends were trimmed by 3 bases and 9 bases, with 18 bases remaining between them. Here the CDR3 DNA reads TGTGCCAGCAGTTATGAGGCGGGGTACAGCGGGCAGTACTTC. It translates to CASSYEAGYSGQYF.

The chain's CDR3 is CASTRVQGLEGYTF. Here the CDR3 DNA reads TGTGCCAGCACCCGAGTGCAGGGGCTCGAAGGCTACACCTTC. The chain is built from TRBV2 and TRBJ1-2; TRBD1 might be the D (6 bases). Trimming removed 7 bases from V and 8 bases from J, with 20 bases in between. From germline, CDR1 is SNHLY and CDR2 FYNNEI. The CDR3 totals 14 residues.

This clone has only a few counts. CDR3 sequence (DNA): TGTGCCATCAGTGGGACAGCTAACTATGGCTACACCTTC. Protein product: CAISGTANYGYTF. The chain has TRBV10-3 and TRBJ1-2; D is possibly TRBD1 (6 bases). Germline-derived CDR1 and CDR2 are ENHRY and SYGVKD. Deletions cut 4 bases from V and 0 bases from J, with 6 bases between. CDR3 size: 13 residues.

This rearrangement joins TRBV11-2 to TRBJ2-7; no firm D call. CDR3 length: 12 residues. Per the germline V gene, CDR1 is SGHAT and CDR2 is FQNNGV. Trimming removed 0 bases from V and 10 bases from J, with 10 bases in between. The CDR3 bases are TGTGCCAGCAGCTTAGAGCGAGGATTACAGTACTTC. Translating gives CASSLERGLQYF.

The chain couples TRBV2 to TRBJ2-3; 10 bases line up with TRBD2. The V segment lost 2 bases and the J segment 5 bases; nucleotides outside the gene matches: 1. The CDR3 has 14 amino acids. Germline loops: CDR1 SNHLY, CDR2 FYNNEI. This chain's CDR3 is CASSEPSGGDTQYF. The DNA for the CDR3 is TGTGCCAGCAGTGAACCTAGCGGGGGAGATACGCAGTATTTT. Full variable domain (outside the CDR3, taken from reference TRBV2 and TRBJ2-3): EPEVTQTPSHQVTQMGQEVILRCVPISNHLYFYWYRQILGQKVEFLVSFYNNEISEKSEIFDDQFSVERPDGSNFTLKIRSTKLEDSAMYFCASSEPSGGDTQYFGPGTRLTVL.

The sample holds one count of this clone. CDR3: CASSQFTGNEKLFF. In DNA, the CDR3 is TGTGCCAGCAGCCAATTTACGGGGAATGAAAAACTGTTTTTT. The chain carries TRBV4-2 and TRBJ1-4; D remains ambiguous. The ends were cut back, 2 bases at V and 5 bases at J, with 9 bases in the middle. CDR3 length: 14 residues. Germline loops: CDR1 LGHNA, CDR2 YNFKEQ.

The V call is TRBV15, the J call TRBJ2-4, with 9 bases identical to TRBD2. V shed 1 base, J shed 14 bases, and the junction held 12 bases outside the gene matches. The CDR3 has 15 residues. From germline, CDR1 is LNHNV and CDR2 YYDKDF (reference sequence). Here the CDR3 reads CATSRGKGLAGSKYF. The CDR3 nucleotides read TGTGCCACCAGCAGAGGAAAAGGTCTAGCGGGGAGCAAGTACTTC. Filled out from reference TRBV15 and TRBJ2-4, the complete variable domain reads DAMVIQNPRYQVTQFGKPVTLSCSQTLNHNVMYWYQQKSSQAPKLLFHYYDKDFNNEADTPDNFQSRRPNTSFCFLDIRSPGLGDTAMYLCATSRGKGLAGSKYFGAGTRLSVL.

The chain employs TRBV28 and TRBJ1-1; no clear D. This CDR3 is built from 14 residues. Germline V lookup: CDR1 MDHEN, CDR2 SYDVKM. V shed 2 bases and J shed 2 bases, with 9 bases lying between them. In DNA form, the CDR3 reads TGTGCCAGCAGTTTACCCCCACTAAACACTGAAGCTTTCTTT. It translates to CASSLPPLNTEAFF.